This entry describes one T cell receptor (beta chain). The sample has other DNA sequences that encode this CDR3 too. This sample is part of a study of shared T cell receptors in the human thymus. The table came from immunoSEQ multiplex PCR; TCRdb's copy has only in-frame clones and leaves some out. The data contain 720,000 or so clones, approximately 85% of them seen just once; the ten biggest clones take up around 0.0094%. This CDR3 is built from 14 residues. Germline CDR1 and CDR2: SGHRS and YFSETQ. Trimming took 4 bases from V and 2 from J; bases not matched to a gene: 2. Another study also made use of these data, one on human thymus T cells. That work adds: From resections taken during corrective heart surgery, the thymus tissue was obtained. A high degree of thymic repertoire overlap among unrelated individuals was reported in related research.

This TCR derives from a girl under three years old with a congenital heart defect. The genes are TRBV5-1 and TRBJ2-1; the match to TRBD1 covers 8 bases. Source material: thymocytes. The chain's CDR3 is CASSPDRAYNEQFF. In nucleotides, the CDR3 is TGCGCCAGCAGCCCGGACAGGGCCTACAATGAGCAGTTCTTC.